This entry lists 22 T cell receptor beta chains sequenced from one sample in a study of T cells after yellow fever vaccination. TCRdb redid the calling of the 5' RACE reads with MiXCR, one entry per CDR3 protein. This table has about 550,000 distinct CDR3 sequences, roughly 19% appearing once. This sample comprised PBMCs, obtained 15 days after the yellow fever booster vaccination. The receptors were gathered from a man aged 25 to 40 who received the YFV17D yellow fever vaccine.

This clonotype came up a few times. This chain connects TRBV25-1 to TRBJ2-7, with 11 nucleotides matching TRBD2. Trimming at V came to 6 bases and at J to 4 bases, leaving 8 bases not matched to a gene. Per the germline V gene, CDR1 is MGHDK and CDR2 is SYGVNS. The CDR3 is 15 residues long. In DNA, the CDR3 is TGTGCCAGCAGACCCACTAGCGGGAGTTTATACGAGCAGTACTTC. Translation: CASRPTSGSLYEQYF.

V usage is TRBV4-3 and J usage is TRBJ2-7, with D unresolved. The CDR3 runs to 13 residues. V dropped 1 base and J dropped 7 bases, with 11 bases sitting between them. Germline V gene sequence: CDR1 LGHNA, CDR2 YSLEER. CDR3 DNA: TGCGCCAGCAGCCAAGTTGGTACTTCGGAGCAGTACTTC. Translating gives CASSQVGTSEQYF.

The V call is TRBV14, the J call TRBJ2-7; D is uncertain. This CDR3 is built from 14 residues. The germline V gene encodes CDR1 SGHDN and CDR2 FVKESK. Between the trimmed V and J ends, which lost 4 bases and 2 bases, there was a span of 12 bases. In DNA, the CDR3 is TGTGCCAGCAGCCCTCTTGAACTTCCCTACGAGCAGTACTTC. Residues: CASSPLELPYEQYF.

The chain uses TRBV27 and TRBJ1-4, with D unclear. The CDR3 is 14 amino acids. V gave up 2 bases and J gave up 8 bases, with 12 bases separating them. CDR1 is MNHEY and CDR2 is SMNVEV in the germline V gene (reference sequence). CDR3 nucleotide sequence: TGTGCCAGCAGTTTAGTCCGGGGAGACGAAAAACTGTTTTTT. It specifies CASSLVRGDEKLFF.

This chain links TRBV7-2 with TRBJ2-2, with a tentative D call TRBD1 (5 bases). Deletions cut 5 bases from V and 2 bases from J, with 12 bases between. This CDR3 is built from 15 residues. Per germline, CDR1 SGHTA and CDR2 FQGNSA. The CDR3 DNA reads TGTGCCAGCAGCCAATGGACAAGCAACACCGGGGAGCTGTTTTTT. It encodes CASSQWTSNTGELFF.

This chain joins TRBV29-1 and TRBJ2-7; the D is unclear. CDR1 is SQVTM and CDR2 is ANQGSEA in the germline V gene. CDR3 length: 11 amino acids. V was shortened by 7 bases and J by 2 bases, with 9 bases between the two germline ends. The CDR3 DNA reads as TGCAGCGCTATGTATACCTACGAGCAGTACTTC. It codes for CSAMYTYEQYF.

The chain combines TRBV6-2 or TRBV6-3 with TRBJ1-1; no firm D call. V lost 7 bases to trimming and J lost 6 bases, with 18 bases between them. Germline V gene lookup returns CDR1 MNHEY and CDR2 SVGEGT. The CDR3 is 14 amino acids. The CDR3 sequence: CASTAFGVVAEAFF. The CDR3 DNA follows: TGTGCCAGCACGGCTTTCGGGGTCGTCGCTGAAGCTTTCTTT.

V usage is TRBV18 and J usage is TRBJ2-1; 10 bases line up with TRBD2. The CDR3 is made up of 15 amino acids. Germline V lookup: CDR1 KGHSH, CDR2 LQKENI. V shed 5 bases and J 3 bases; nucleotides not matched to a gene: 4. The DNA of the CDR3 is TGTGCCAGCTCAGCGACTAGCGGGTTCTACAATGAGCAGTTCTTC. Amino acids: CASSATSGFYNEQFF.

This clonotype showed up just a few times. The chain employs TRBV20-1 and TRBJ2-1; D remains unclear. The V end was cut by 2 bases, the J end by 5 bases, with 4 bases between. The length of the CDR3 is 11 residues. Germline V gene lookup returns CDR1 DFQATT and CDR2 SNEGSKA (reference sequence). Written as DNA, the CDR3 is TGCAGTGCTAGAATAAACAATGAGCAGTTCTTC. Its translation: CSARINNEQFF.

This clonotype came up a few times. CDR3 sequence reads: CSATSWGTELSSYNEQFF. CDR3 coding DNA: TGCAGTGCAACCTCCTGGGGGACAGAGTTAAGCTCCTACAATGAGCAGTTCTTC. The chain combines TRBV20-1 with TRBJ2-1; 7 nucleotides match TRBD1. The V segment lost 6 bases and the J segment 0 bases; nucleotides outside the gene matches: 17. The CDR3 consists of 18 residues. Looked up from germline, CDR1 is DFQATT and CDR2 is SNEGSKA (reference sequence).

In this sample, this clonotype turned up a few times. The rearrangement uses TRBV4-3 and TRBJ2-3; the D is unclear. Trimming removed 4 bases from V and 2 bases from J, with 10 bases in between. The length of the CDR3 is 14 residues. Germline loops: CDR1 LGHNA, CDR2 YSLEER. This chain's CDR3 is CASSRTDITDTQYF. The CDR3, as DNA: TGCGCCAGCAGCCGGACGGATATCACAGATACGCAGTATTTT.

CDR3 bases: TGTGCCAGCAGTTACTCGAAGCGGGACATCCTTTCCTACGAGCAGTACTTC. This sequence encodes CASSYSKRDILSYEQYF. V gene TRBV6-2 or TRBV6-3 combines with J gene TRBJ2-7, with D possibly matching TRBD2 (7 bases). V was cut by 0 bases and J by 1 base, with 16 bases left in between. Germline V gene lookup returns CDR1 MNHEY and CDR2 SVGEGT. The CDR3 is 17 residues long.

This clonotype appeared a few times. The V and J genes are TRBV10-3 and TRBJ1-5, with 11 bases that match TRBD1. V shed 11 bases and J 5 bases; nucleotides not matched to a gene: 5. The CDR3 is made up of 13 amino acids. The germline V gene has CDR1 ENHRY and CDR2 SYGVKD. This CDR3 reads CASRTGGYQPQHF. The CDR3 DNA follows: TGTGCCTCAAGGACAGGGGGCTATCAGCCCCAGCATTTT.

This clonotype showed up just a few times. The CDR3 reads CATKRDSLDSYNEQFF. CDR3 bases: TGTGCCACCAAACGGGACAGTCTAGACTCCTACAATGAGCAGTTCTTC. This rearrangement joins TRBV24-1 to TRBJ2-1; 7 nucleotides align to TRBD1. The CDR3 runs 16 residues. Germline CDR1 and CDR2: KGHDR and SFDVKD. V dropped 8 bases and J dropped 0; count of bases not matched to a gene: 9.

J is TRBJ2-5 and V is TRBV6-1; the match to TRBD2 covers 8 bases. The CDR3 sequence is 16 residues long. Germline assignment: CDR1 MNHNS and CDR2 SASEGT. V shed 10 bases, J shed 3 bases, and the junction held 16 bases outside the gene matches. As DNA, the CDR3 is TGTGCCACCAAGTGGAGTTCGGGGGGGAAAAAAGAGACCCAGTACTTC. Its protein product is CATKWSSGGKKETQYF.

There are a few counts of this clonotype. This chain uses TRBV6-1 with TRBJ2-7, with D perhaps TRBD1 or TRBD2 (6 bases each). The CDR3 totals 16 residues. Germline CDR1 reads MNHNS; CDR2 reads SASEGT. V lost 5 bases, J lost 0 bases, and 17 bases lay in between. The DNA for the CDR3 is TGTGCCAGCAGTCAGGATTGGGGGGCGGTCTCCTACGAGCAGTACTTC. The encoded protein is CASSQDWGAVSYEQYF.

CDR3 sequence: CSAVLVSTSGRAVGTYNEQFF. As DNA, the CDR3 is TGCAGTGCTGTACTAGTCTCGACTAGCGGGAGGGCCGTTGGGACCTACAATGAGCAGTTCTTC. V and J are TRBV20-1 and TRBJ2-1, with 14 bases matching TRBD2. This CDR3 has 21 amino acids. Germline V CDR1 and CDR2: DFQATT, SNEGSKA (reference sequence). V shed 5 bases, J shed 2 bases, and the junction held 20 bases outside the gene matches.

The chain joins TRBV27 to TRBJ2-3, with 9 bases aligning to TRBD2. The CDR3 is 15 residues long. Germline CDR1 reads MNHEY; CDR2 reads SMNVEV (reference sequence). Losses at the gene ends were 5 bases for V and 2 bases for J; bases not matched to a gene: 5. CDR3 sequence: CASSHLAGSTDTQYF. The DNA for the CDR3 is TGTGCCAGCAGTCACCTAGCGGGATCCACAGATACGCAGTATTTT.

This clonotype has more than one count but fewer than ten. The rearrangement joins TRBV24-1 to TRBJ1-1, with D hard to call. Trimming took off 5 bases at V and 4 bases at J, with 10 bases between the two ends. The germline V gene encodes CDR1 KGHDR and CDR2 SFDVKD. The CDR3 spans 13 residues. CDR3 in amino acids: CATSGLGGTEAFF. The CDR3 DNA is TGTGCCACCAGTGGTCTGGGAGGCACTGAAGCTTTCTTT.

This clonotype was observed a handful of times. The V call is TRBV10-3, the J call TRBJ2-3; TRBD2 matches 9 bases. The V segment lost 10 bases and the J segment 4 bases; nucleotides outside the gene matches: 9. Germline CDR1 is ENHRY and CDR2 is SYGVKD. There are 14 residues in the CDR3. DNA for the CDR3: TGTGCCACGAGGGGACTAGCTATCCCAGATACGCAGTATTTT. It specifies CATRGLAIPDTQYF.

The rearrangement joins TRBV29-1 to TRBJ2-7, with D possibly being TRBD1 or TRBD2 (6 bases each). Trimming left V 5 bases short and J 6 bases short, with 26 bases between. The CDR3 is made up of 16 amino acids. Germline loops: CDR1 SQVTM, CDR2 ANQGSEA. In DNA, the CDR3 is TGCAGCGTTCCGCACAGGGACGGGAGCGGTGGGGCCGAGCAGTACTTC. It codes for CSVPHRDGSGGAEQYF.

The rearrangement joins TRBV9 to TRBJ2-5; a possible D gene is TRBD1 (5 bases). Per germline, CDR1 SGDLS and CDR2 YYNGEE. This CDR3 has 15 amino acids. Trimming removed 3 bases from V and 1 base from J, with 13 bases in between. This chain's CDR3 is CASSEQAGPQETQYF. CDR3 in DNA: TGTGCCAGCAGCGAGCAAGCAGGGCCCCAAGAGACCCAGTACTTC.